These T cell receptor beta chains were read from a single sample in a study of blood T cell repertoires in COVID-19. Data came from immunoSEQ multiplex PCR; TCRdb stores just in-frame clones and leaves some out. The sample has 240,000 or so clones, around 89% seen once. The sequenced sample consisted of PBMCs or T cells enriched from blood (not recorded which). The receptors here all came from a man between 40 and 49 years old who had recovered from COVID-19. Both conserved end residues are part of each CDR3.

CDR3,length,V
CASSLTTGNPGETQYF,16,TRBV7-6
CASSFLSYNEQFF,13,TRBV7-6
CASSERVVSTDTQYF,15,TRBV3-1/TRBV3-2
CASRGVQGAQSYTF,14,TRBV6-5
CASSLLDRAFNTIYF,15,TRBV5-6
CASSHKSFYEQYF,13,TRBV7-9
CASSLGQGSAAADEQYF,17,TRBV7-9
CASRDTLNTGELFF,14,TRBV28
CASSYDSSSYNEQFF,15,TRBV6-5
CSVTGGRTDTQYF,13,TRBV29-1
CASSPSSTGSTDTQYF,16,TRBV11-3
CASRNEGPQHF,11,TRBV6-6
CASSSPGQRNYGYTF,15,TRBV27
CASRMRQGGPYEQYF,15,TRBV16
CASSPFRGIGSNQPQHF,17,TRBV5-8